Given below is one T cell receptor (beta chain) in context. The source of the sample is a study of blood T cells in healthy people across ages. For the second PCR, which ran for roughly 7 to 11 cycles, a sample-barcoded 5' primer and a J-beta primer mix were used. TCRdb fed the 5' RACE reads into MiXCR, producing one record per CDR3 protein. The sample comprises about 1,000,000 distinct CDR3 sequences, 40% to 50% of which are singletons, and approximately 20% rests with the top ten. Germline CDR1 and CDR2: SQVTM and ANQGSEA. The J segment lost 0 bases and the V segment lost 6 bases, leaving 3 bases of the junction unmatched. This CDR3 has 15 residues.

The clonotype was recovered from a woman aged 60-75 years in good health. Specimen: blood. The genes are TRBV29-1 and TRBJ2-1, with 12 bases identical to TRBD2. The CDR3 DNA sequence: TGCAGCGTCAAGACTAGCGGGAGCTCCTACAATGAGCAGTTCTTC. Translated, it gives CSVKTSGSSYNEQFF.